This note documents a single T cell receptor (beta chain) sequence. Reanalyzing the 5' RACE reads, TCRdb keeps one entry per CDR3 protein, without DNA. The sample table includes about 150,000 distinct CDR3 sequences. The CDR3 spans 15 residues. The V gene's germline CDR1 is GTSNPN and CDR2 SVGIG (reference sequence). The sample comes from a study of T cells expressing NK-cell markers. Across the whole study: Within the sequenced cohort of eight donors, seven exhibited HCMV seropositivity and one was seronegative.

The chain employs TRBV30 and TRBJ2-1; the TRBD1 assignment by TCRdb is unverifiable without DNA. Sequencing used blood T cells: a sorted CD56 or NKG2C T cell subset, CD4+ or CD8+ T cells, or bulk PBMC T cells (not recorded which). The sequence was collected from a man between 18 and 29 years old in good health. CDR3 in amino acids: CAWSARGSSYNEQFF.